This TCR beta chain is drawn from a study of blood T cells in healthy people across ages. Overall study findings and caveats: Estimated diversity that came from one million T cells was considered an underestimate.

Collection of around 9.3 milliliters of peripheral blood was performed for each donor. Each sample gave at least 6.5 million isolated PBMCs. Germline lookup yields CDR1 MGHDK and CDR2 SYGVNS. Trimming cost V 4 bases and J 5 bases; bases outside gene matches: 8. This CDR3 spans 15 amino acids. Sample-barcoded 5' priming and a J-beta primer mix drove a second PCR of about 6 to 12 cycles. TCRdb recomputed calls from the 5' RACE reads with MiXCR, one row per CDR3 protein. The sample includes about 800,000 distinct CDR3 sequences, 20% to 30% of them seen just once. In its sample, this clonotype was seen a few times. Its antigen is unidentified. In addition, the sample was reused for a study of T cells of mothers and their children.

The material sequenced was blood. This sequence originates from a boy between 10 and 17 years old in good health. The genes are TRBV25-1 and TRBJ2-7; 10 bases line up with TRBD1. Here the CDR3 reads CASSASGTGAHEQYF. CDR3 sequence (DNA): TGTGCCAGCAGTGCCTCCGGGACAGGGGCCCACGAGCAGTACTTC.